The next 20 T cell receptor beta chains were all read from a single sample in a study of cytomegalovirus exposure and HLA in healthy donors (dated by TCRdb to 2015 to 2018). Library preparation was by the immunoSEQ multiplex PCR assay. For the multiplex PCR, a mixture combining 60 forward primers for TCR Vbeta segments and 13 reverse primers for TCR Jbeta segments was used. TCRdb obtained this table from immuneACCESS and retained in-frame rearrangements with V and J assigned. These tables miss some clones; where compared with another copy, unresolved V genes account for less than half of the shortfall, and the remainder is unexplained. The sample table holds just over 20,000 clones. Around a fifth of the sample goes to the ten largest clones. Sequencing input: PBMCs. These receptors were obtained from a man in his sixties in good health and CMV-seropositive.

The chain recombines TRBV9 with TRBJ1-3; 8 nucleotides align to TRBD1. The germline gives CDR1 SGDLS, CDR2 YYNGEE. The V and J ends lost 2 bases and 6 bases, in that order; junction bases with no gene match: 4. This CDR3 has 14 amino acids. The CDR3: CASSVEGQANTIYF. In nucleotides, the CDR3 is TGTGCCAGCAGCGTTGAGGGACAGGCAAACACCATATATTTT.

The chain is built from TRBV2 and TRBJ1-5; 7 positions match TRBD1. Germline CDR1 reads SNHLY; CDR2 reads FYNNEI. This CDR3 has 14 residues. Trimming removed 4 bases from V and 4 bases from J; junction bases left unmatched: 4. CDR3 nucleotide sequence: TGTGCCAGCAGTGGGACAGGACGGAATCAGCCCCAGCATTTT. Translating gives CASSGTGRNQPQHF.

This chain uses TRBV4-1 with TRBJ2-7, with TRBD2 matching 14 bases. The CDR3 length is 17 residues. The V and J ends lost 4 bases and 2 bases, in that order; junction bases with no gene match: 7. Germline lookup yields CDR1 MGHRA and CDR2 YSYEKL. The CDR3 DNA is TGCGCCAGCAGCCTCGGACTAGCGGGAGGCTGGACCTACGAGCAGTACTTC. This gives the protein CASSLGLAGGWTYEQYF.

This CDR3 reads CASRGQANYGYTF. The CDR3 DNA reads as TGTGCCAGCAGGGGACAGGCTAACTATGGCTACACCTTC. The chain combines TRBV2 with TRBJ1-2, with TRBD1 identical over 8 bases. Germline values: CDR1 SNHLY, CDR2 FYNNEI. This CDR3 has 13 residues. V lost 6 bases, J lost 0 bases, and 0 bases stayed unmatched. Based on the CDR3 plus reference TRBV2 and TRBJ1-2, the full variable domain is EPEVTQTPSHQVTQMGQEVILRCVPISNHLYFYWYRQILGQKVEFLVSFYNNEISEKSEIFDDQFSVERPDGSNFTLKIRSTKLEDSAMYFCASRGQANYGYTFGSGTRLTVV.

The chain couples TRBV6-1 to TRBJ2-3, with TRBD2 identical over 11 bases. This CDR3 has 16 amino acids. V lost 3 bases to trimming and J lost 2 bases; unmatched junction nucleotides: 4. Germline CDR1 is MNHNS and CDR2 is SASEGT. In DNA, the CDR3 is TGTGCCAGCAGTGACCCACTAGCGGGAGTCACAGATACGCAGTATTTT. Translation gives CASSDPLAGVTDTQYF.

The CDR3 here is CASSRGNGDTEAFF. The CDR3 region has the DNA TGTGCCAGCAGTCGTGGGAACGGGGACACTGAAGCTTTCTTT. The chain carries TRBV6-6 and TRBJ1-1, with D unresolved. Trimming removed 5 bases at V and 3 bases at J, with 13 bases between. From germline, CDR1 is MNHNY and CDR2 SVGAGI (reference sequence). This CDR3 spans 14 amino acids.

The rearrangement uses TRBV7-9 and TRBJ1-1; D gene unclear. The CDR3 extends over 13 amino acids. Germline loops: CDR1 SEHNR, CDR2 FQNEAQ (reference sequence). Trimming pared 1 base from V and 8 bases from J, leaving 11 bases between. The CDR3 loop is CASSLGAPIEAFF. CDR3 in DNA: TGTGCCAGCAGCTTAGGAGCCCCTATAGAAGCTTTCTTT.

The rearrangement links TRBV7-9 to TRBJ2-1; 7 nucleotides align to TRBD2. The CDR3 consists of 16 residues. V lost 5 bases, J lost 4 bases, and 11 bases stayed unmatched. The V gene's germline CDR1 is SEHNR and CDR2 FQNEAQ (reference sequence). In DNA form, the CDR3 reads TGTGCCAGCAGCCCTCCCGGGACTACCCTTTACAATGAGCAGTTCTTC. Translating it yields CASSPPGTTLYNEQFF.

The chain links TRBV20-1 to TRBJ2-3, with no clear D. V dropped 5 bases and J dropped 5 bases, with 5 bases sitting between them. From germline, CDR1 is DFQATT and CDR2 SNEGSKA (reference sequence). The length of the CDR3 is 10 residues. The DNA for the CDR3 is TGCAGTGCTTCCAAAGATACGCAGTATTTT. Translating it yields CSASKDTQYF.

V gene TRBV30 combines with J gene TRBJ2-2; D is possibly TRBD2 (5 bases). The CDR3 extends over 12 amino acids. Trimming left V 3 bases short and J 8 bases short, with 10 bases between. The V gene's germline CDR1 is GTSNPN and CDR2 SVGIG (reference sequence). As DNA, the CDR3 is TGTGCCTGGAGAGGAACGGGGGGGGAGCTGTTTTTT. This sequence encodes CAWRGTGGELFF.

This sequence joins TRBV5-6 and TRBJ2-7; 7 nucleotides line up with TRBD2. CDR1 is SGHDT and CDR2 is YYEEEE in the germline V gene. V gave up 4 bases and J gave up 4 bases; unmatched junction bases: 14. The CDR3 has 16 amino acids. CDR3 protein: CASSPKAGTNQYEQYF. The CDR3 DNA reads TGTGCCAGCAGCCCTAAGGCCGGGACTAACCAGTACGAGCAGTACTTC.

The V call is TRBV4-1, the J call TRBJ2-5; tentatively, D is TRBD2 (7 bases). CDR1 and CDR2 (germline): MGHRA, YSYEKL. The CDR3 is made up of 15 amino acids. Trimming took 0 bases from V and 5 from J, leaving 13 bases between them. CDR3 coding DNA: TGCGCCAGCAGCCAAGAGGGGGGGCAGCGGGAGACCCAGTACTTC. This codes for CASSQEGGQRETQYF.

The rearrangement joins TRBV11-2 to TRBJ1-2; 12 positions match TRBD1. After removal of 9 bases from V and 7 bases from J, the junction contained 9 bases not matched to a gene. The germline V gene encodes CDR1 SGHAT and CDR2 FQNNGV. The CDR3 totals 14 residues. The CDR3 protein is CASQQGQGALGYTF. In DNA, the CDR3 is TGTGCCAGTCAACAGGGACAGGGGGCCCTTGGCTACACCTTC.

The chain links TRBV5-6 to TRBJ2-7; TRBD2 matches at 11 bases. CDR3 size: 15 residues. Germline V gene lookup returns CDR1 SGHDT and CDR2 YYEEEE. Unmatched junction bases numbered 2, after V lost 0 bases and J lost 3 bases. DNA for the CDR3: TGTGCCAGCAGCTTGGGGGGGACTAGCGGCTACGAGCAGTACTTC. Residues: CASSLGGTSGYEQYF.

On this clone itself: Sequence at one end of the junction differs from germline and may be a read error. The gene calls are TRBV18 and TRBJ1-5; D ambiguous. CDR1 and CDR2 from the germline V gene are KGHSH and LQKENI. CDR3 length equals 13 residues. The CDR3 loop reads CASSLASNQPQHF. The CDR3 nucleotides are TGTGCCAGCTCACTGGCTAGCAATCAGCCCCAGCATTTC.

This chain uses TRBV27 with TRBJ2-3; maybe TRBD2 (6 bases). The V gene's germline CDR1 is MNHEY and CDR2 SMNVEV (reference sequence). Trimming removed 2 bases at V and 10 bases at J, with 10 bases between. This CDR3 region has 12 residues. The CDR3 DNA sequence: TGTGCCAGCAGTTTAGCGGGATTGGCGCAGTATTTT. It encodes CASSLAGLAQYF.

The CDR3 DNA is TGTGCCAGCAGCGGCGGACTAACTGAGACCCAGTACTTC. This gives the protein CASSGGLTETQYF. The chain recombines TRBV9 with TRBJ2-5; the D gene is possibly TRBD2 (6 bases). The V end lost 3 bases, the J end lost 5 bases, and 11 bases lay between the germline ends. The CDR3 extends over 13 amino acids. The germline V gene encodes CDR1 SGDLS and CDR2 YYNGEE.

As DNA, the CDR3 is TGCGCCAGCAGCTTGGCGGACAGGGGTGCTACAGATACGCAGTATTTT. Translation: CASSLADRGATDTQYF. The chain has TRBV5-1 and TRBJ2-3, with 9 bases that match TRBD1. CDR1 SGHRS and CDR2 YFSETQ come from the germline V gene. This CDR3 is built from 16 residues. V shed 0 bases, J shed 3 bases, and the junction held 5 bases outside the gene matches.

This chain joins TRBV5-4 and TRBJ2-2; 8 nucleotides line up with TRBD1. Germline CDR1 reads SGHNT; CDR2 reads YYREEE (reference sequence). The CDR3 is 16 residues long. V trimming: 0 bases; J trimming: 7 bases; junction bases outside the gene matches: 8. DNA of the CDR3: TGTGCCAGCAGCTTGGGAGGGGCAGGGGGCCACGGGGAGCTGTTTTTT. Translation gives CASSLGGAGGHGELFF.

The chain has TRBV5-4 and TRBJ1-2, with D unclear. The CDR3 extends over 12 amino acids. Deletions cut 0 bases from V and 8 bases from J, with 8 bases between. Germline-derived CDR1 and CDR2 are SGHNT and YYREEE (reference sequence). The CDR3 region is CASSLDGRGYTF. The CDR3 nucleotides are TGTGCCAGCAGCTTGGATGGCAGAGGCTACACCTTC.